This passage covers 14 T cell receptor beta chains from one sample sequenced in a study of cytomegalovirus exposure and HLA in healthy donors. Vbeta (60) and Jbeta (13) primers were used in the PCR. Repertoires were generated with immunoSEQ multiplex PCR, while TCRdb's copy carries only in-frame clones and drops some. The sample holds 150,000 to 200,000 clones. The sample taken for sequencing was PBMCs. These receptors originate from a woman aged 18-29 years in good health and CMV-seropositive.

The genes are TRBV18 and TRBJ2-5, with 9 nucleotides matching TRBD2. The germline gives CDR1 KGHSH, CDR2 LQKENI. This CDR3 is built from 15 residues. J lost 5 bases, V lost 3 bases, and 7 bases had no gene match. In DNA form, the CDR3 reads TGTGCCAGCTCACCTCTAGCGGGACAGCCGGAGACCCAGTACTTC. This gives the protein CASSPLAGQPETQYF.

The CDR3 protein is CASSPAGEPYGYTF. CDR3 DNA: TGCGCCAGCAGCCCGGCCGGGGAACCCTATGGCTACACCTTC. The chain carries TRBV5-1 and TRBJ1-2; unclear D gene. The CDR3 is 14 amino acids. Germline CDR1 is SGHRS and CDR2 is YFSETQ. Trimming cost V 4 bases and J 4 bases, with 14 bases left between them.

The chain has TRBV27 and TRBJ2-7, with 12 positions matching TRBD1. Germline V lookup: CDR1 MNHEY, CDR2 SMNVEV (reference sequence). CDR3 size: 15 residues. The V and J ends lost 2 bases and 7 bases, in that order; junction bases with no gene match: 6. The CDR3 reads CASSLTGTGGGEQYF. As DNA, the CDR3 is TGTGCCAGCAGTTTAACCGGGACAGGGGGCGGGGAGCAGTACTTC.

The chain has TRBV7-2 and TRBJ2-7; D is undetermined. Deletions cut 2 bases from V and 6 bases from J, with 11 bases between. Germline-derived CDR1 and CDR2 are SGHTA and FQGNSA. This CDR3 comprises 13 residues. As DNA, the CDR3 is TGTGCCAGCAGCTTATCTAGGTTGGGCGAGCAGTACTTC. It specifies CASSLSRLGEQYF.

This chain links TRBV25-1 with TRBJ2-7; TRBD1 is a possible D gene (5 bases). The CDR3 has 15 amino acids. V gave up 1 base and J gave up 1 base, with 11 bases separating them. Germline CDR1 and CDR2: MGHDK and SYGVNS. DNA of the CDR3: TGTGCCAGCAGTGAATGGGGCAGATCATCCTACGAGCAGTACTTC. Protein sequence: CASSEWGRSSYEQYF.

This chain uses TRBV6-5 with TRBJ2-2, with a weak D call TRBD2 (5 bases). Trimming shortened V by 4 bases and J by 4 bases, and 16 bases separated the two germline ends. The CDR3 extends over 16 amino acids. Looked up from germline, CDR1 is MNHEY and CDR2 is SVGAGI. CDR3 DNA: TGTGCCAGCAGTTCAGGACTCGCCTCTGGCACCGGGGAGCTGTTTTTT. Protein: CASSSGLASGTGELFF.

The chain couples TRBV25-1 to TRBJ2-2; D gene uncertain. CDR3 length equals 16 residues. Germline CDR1 and CDR2: MGHDK and SYGVNS. V shed 3 bases and J shed 6 bases, with 17 bases lying between them. CDR3 region: CASSDPRSNLAGELFF. For the CDR3, the DNA is TGTGCCAGCAGTGATCCTAGGAGTAACCTCGCCGGGGAGCTGTTTTTT.

The chain employs TRBV21-1 and TRBJ2-7; TRBD1 reflects the table's D call only, with no check against the DNA. TRBV21-1 is a pseudogene. This CDR3 is built from 15 residues. This CDR3 reads CASSKEKGHTYEQYF. CDR3 bases: TGTGCCAGCAGCAAAGAAAAAGGACACACGTACGAGCAGTACTTC.

The chain combines TRBV18 with TRBJ1-1; 9 bases line up with TRBD1. Germline CDR1 reads KGHSH; CDR2 reads LQKENI. V shed 4 bases and J 6 bases; nucleotides not matched to a gene: 6. This CDR3 comprises 14 residues. CDR3 nucleotide sequence: TGTGCCAGCTCACGGGACAGGGAGACGGCTGAAGCTTTCTTT. Translation: CASSRDRETAEAFF.

The chain uses TRBV2 and TRBJ1-2, with D perhaps TRBD1 (5 bases). CDR1 and CDR2 from the germline V gene are SNHLY and FYNNEI. The length of the CDR3 is 13 residues. V was cut by 6 bases and J by 8 bases, with 16 bases left in between. CDR3 in amino acids: CASRGGYIGGYTF. The DNA for the CDR3 is TGTGCCAGCAGGGGGGGGTACATCGGGGGCTACACCTTC.

This chain joins TRBV4-3 and TRBJ1-5, with D possibly TRBD1 on 5 matching bases. The germline V gene encodes CDR1 LGHNA and CDR2 YSLEER. V shed 0 bases and J shed 1 base, with 22 bases lying between them. The CDR3 is 20 residues long. For the CDR3, the DNA is TGCGCCAGCAGCCAAGATCCGGTGGCAGGGATAGGAGGGAGCAATCAGCCCCAGCATTTT. Protein sequence: CASSQDPVAGIGGSNQPQHF.

This sequence joins TRBV7-8 and TRBJ2-1, with 7 bases matching TRBD1. Per the germline V gene, CDR1 is SGHVS and CDR2 is FQNEAQ. J lost 4 bases, V lost 5 bases, and 17 bases had no gene match. The CDR3 consists of 18 residues. CDR3 coding DNA: TGTGCCAGCAGCCAGGAGAAACCGGGACAGTCGATTTACAATGAGCAGTTCTTC. Protein sequence: CASSQEKPGQSIYNEQFF.

The chain uses TRBV6-6 and TRBJ1-1; D is undetermined. Germline V lookup: CDR1 MNHNY, CDR2 SVGAGI (reference sequence). The germline V and J ends were trimmed by 5 bases and 10 bases, with 14 bases remaining between them. The CDR3 consists of 12 residues. This chain's CDR3 is CASSPSAGGAFF. The CDR3 DNA reads as TGTGCCAGCAGTCCGTCTGCCGGAGGAGCTTTCTTT.

On this clone: Because the CDR3 is missing its conserved closing phenylalanine or tryptophan, this is likely a read error. The chain has TRBV5-6 and TRBJ1-1, with TRBD1 matching over 8 bases. This CDR3 has 15 amino acids. Germline CDR1 and CDR2: SGHDT and YYEEEE. With 4 bases clipped from V and 6 bases from J, the junction kept 11 bases outside the gene matches. CDR3 sequence (DNA): TGTGCCAGCAGCCCATTGGACAGGGTAGTGCCTGAAGCTTTCTCT. Its translation is CASSPLDRVVPEAFS.